This T cell receptor (beta chain) appears in the sequencing data of a study of T cell repertoires in cytomegalovirus infection. This clonotype occurred many times. Its antigen is currently unknown. Findings and limits, study-wide: The ex vivo response showed dominance by HLA-C-restricted CMV-specific TCR beta clonotypes.

Each CDR3 protein gets one entry after TCRdb re-called the reads with MiXCR. The data hold about 220,000 distinct CDR3 sequences, with around two fifths observed a single time. The CDR3 contains 15 residues. The germline V gene encodes CDR1 SGHTA and CDR2 FQGNSA. The trim removed 1 base at V and 0 bases at J, leaving 3 bases unmatched. The rearrangement uses TRBV7-2 and TRBJ2-7; 7 positions match TRBD1. The sample consisted of CD8+ T cells from cultured PBMCs, taken from culture after CMV antigen stimulation. This TCR derives from a human donor in good health (CMV status not recorded). Some clones in this sample may be carry-over from other donors' samples. The CDR3 DNA follows: TGTGCCAGCAGCTTAGGGGACAGTTCCTCCTACGAGCAGTACTTC. It yields the protein CASSLGDSSSYEQYF.